These 8 T cell receptor beta chains were all obtained from the same sample, sequenced in a study of graft-versus-host responses after intestinal transplantation. This table comes from immunoSEQ multiplex PCR, and its TCRdb copy is limited to in-frame clones, with some not included. This repertoire shows approximately 18,000 clones, about 40% found once; its top ten account for approximately 2%. The source material was alloreactive CD4+ T cells from a mixed lymphocyte reaction culture, sampled before transplantation. Stated subset: CFSE-low proliferating T cells sorted from approximately 6-day pre-transplant mixed lymphocyte reaction (GvH or HvG direction). Source of these receptors: a human patient who was an organ donor for intestinal transplantation.

For this clone: Other nucleotide sequences in the sample specify the same CDR3. V gene TRBV9 combines with J gene TRBJ2-5, with 9 bases identical to TRBD1. This CDR3 region has 16 residues. Germline trimming cut 2 bases from V and 3 bases from J; bases unmatched to any gene: 8. Germline V CDR1 and CDR2: SGDLS, YYNGEE. The CDR3 DNA is TGTGCCAGCAGCGTTGGGACAGGGCATCAAAAAGAGACCCAGTACTTC. This sequence encodes CASSVGTGHQKETQYF.

This clone was observed a few times. The CDR3: CASSITLQGRLFF. The CDR3 region has the DNA TGTGCCAGTAGTATAACTCTCCAGGGACGGCTGTTTTTT. V and J are TRBV19 and TRBJ1-4; TRBD1 is a possible D gene (5 bases). Germline lookup yields CDR1 LNHDA and CDR2 SQIVND (reference sequence). The length of the CDR3 is 13 residues. Trimming pared 2 bases from V and 14 bases from J, leaving 15 bases between.

This rearrangement joins TRBV4-2 to TRBJ2-7; D uncertain. This CDR3 is 11 amino acids long. With 3 bases removed from V and 6 bases from J, the gap between germline ends came to 6 bases. The germline V gene has CDR1 LGHNA and CDR2 YNFKEQ. For the CDR3, the DNA is TGTGCCAGCAGCCATGACCTCGAGCAGTACTTC. It codes for CASSHDLEQYF.

The count of this clone is one. CDR3 sequence (DNA): TGTGCCAGCCGCGGAGCAGGGTCTGGAAACACCATATATTTT. The encoded protein is CASRGAGSGNTIYF. The V call is TRBV6-5, the J call TRBJ1-3; TRBD1 might be the D (5 bases). The V gene's germline CDR1 is MNHEY and CDR2 SVGAGI. The CDR3 consists of 14 residues. Trimming shortened V by 8 bases and J by 1 base, and 12 bases separated the two germline ends.

This clone has a handful of counts. The chain recombines TRBV18 with TRBJ2-6; tentatively, D is TRBD1 or TRBD2 (5 bases each). This CDR3 spans 18 amino acids. Germline values: CDR1 KGHSH, CDR2 LQKENI. V lost 3 bases to trimming and J lost 0 bases, with 15 bases between them. The CDR3 loop is CASSPGTAHNSGANVLTF. CDR3 DNA: TGTGCCAGCTCACCCGGGACGGCCCACAACTCTGGGGCCAACGTCCTGACTTTC. Complete variable domain (other parts from reference TRBV18 and TRBJ2-6): NAGVMQNPRHLVRRRGQEARLRCSPMKGHSHVYWYRQLPEEGLKFMVYLQKENIIDESGMPKERFSAEFPKEGPSILRIQQVVRGDSAAYFCASSPGTAHNSGANVLTFGAGSRLTVL.

By sample fraction, this clone is medium-sized (0.01 to 0.1%). CDR3 region: CASSLGPEGQPQHF. The CDR3 nucleotides are TGTGCCAGCAGCTTGGGTCCGGAGGGGCAACCCCAGCATTTT. The chain is built from TRBV5-8 and TRBJ1-5, with D perhaps TRBD1 (5 bases). V was clipped by 0 bases and J by 10 bases, with 14 bases between them. Germline lookup yields CDR1 SGHTS and CDR2 YDEGEE. The CDR3 totals 14 residues.

To note about this clone: Germline and junction disagree at one end, which may indicate a read error. The gene calls are TRBV7-7 and TRBJ1-5; maybe TRBD1 (6 bases). Looked up from germline, CDR1 is SSHAT and CDR2 is FNYEAQ (reference sequence). The CDR3 consists of 16 residues. In DNA, the CDR3 is TGTGCTAGCAGCTTAGACAGGCCTTCACCCGGACAGCCCCAGCATTTT. It encodes CASSLDRPSPGQPQHF.

This chain joins TRBV5-1 and TRBJ2-5; 10 nucleotides match TRBD2. Germline CDR1 SGHRS, CDR2 YFSETQ. Trimming removed 0 bases from V and 4 bases from J; junction bases left unmatched: 0. The CDR3 has 14 amino acids. The CDR3 nucleotides are TGCGCCAGCAGCTTGGGACTAGCGGGAGAGACCCAGTACTTC. Its protein is CASSLGLAGETQYF.